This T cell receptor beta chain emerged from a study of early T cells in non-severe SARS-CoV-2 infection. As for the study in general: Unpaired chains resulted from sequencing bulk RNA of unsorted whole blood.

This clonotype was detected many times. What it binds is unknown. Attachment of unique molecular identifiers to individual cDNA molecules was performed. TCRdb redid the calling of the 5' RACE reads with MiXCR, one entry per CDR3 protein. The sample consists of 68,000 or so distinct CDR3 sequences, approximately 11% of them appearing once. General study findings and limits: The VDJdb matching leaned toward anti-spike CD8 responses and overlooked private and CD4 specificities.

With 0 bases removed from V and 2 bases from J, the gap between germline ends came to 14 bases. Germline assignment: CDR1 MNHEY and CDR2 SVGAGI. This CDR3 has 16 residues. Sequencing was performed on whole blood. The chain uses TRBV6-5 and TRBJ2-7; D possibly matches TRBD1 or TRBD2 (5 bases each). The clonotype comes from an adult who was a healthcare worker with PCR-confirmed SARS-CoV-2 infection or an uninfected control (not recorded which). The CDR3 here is CASSYSPGRRTYEQYF. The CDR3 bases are TGTGCCAGCAGTTACTCTCCGGGACGGAGGACCTACGAGCAGTACTTC.